This T cell receptor beta chain was retrieved from a study of Ad26.COV2.S vaccination and SARS-CoV-2 variants. CDR3 length: 15 residues. The V gene's germline CDR1 is MGHRA and CDR2 YSYEKL. Deletions cut 2 bases from V and 0 bases from J, with 11 bases between. Generated by immunoSEQ multiplex PCR, the TCRdb table keeps only in-frame clones and is missing some. The sample includes fewer than 400,000 clones, approximately 90% of them seen just once. Stated treatment: 19 received Ad26.COV2.S at low or high dose, single or two shots; about 5 received placebo; per-sample allocation not given. Day 63 after the first vaccine or placebo injection was the time point for sampling.

The sequencing here drew on peripheral blood, taken in a trial of Ad26.COV2.S vaccine versus placebo. This sequence was found in a person between 18 and 60 years old who received the Ad26.COV2.S COVID-19 vaccine or a placebo. The V and J genes are TRBV4-1 and TRBJ2-7; D unclear. DNA for the CDR3: TGCGCCAGCAGCCAACCAAGGTCCTCCTCCTACGAGCAGTACTTC. Its protein product is CASSQPRSSSYEQYF.